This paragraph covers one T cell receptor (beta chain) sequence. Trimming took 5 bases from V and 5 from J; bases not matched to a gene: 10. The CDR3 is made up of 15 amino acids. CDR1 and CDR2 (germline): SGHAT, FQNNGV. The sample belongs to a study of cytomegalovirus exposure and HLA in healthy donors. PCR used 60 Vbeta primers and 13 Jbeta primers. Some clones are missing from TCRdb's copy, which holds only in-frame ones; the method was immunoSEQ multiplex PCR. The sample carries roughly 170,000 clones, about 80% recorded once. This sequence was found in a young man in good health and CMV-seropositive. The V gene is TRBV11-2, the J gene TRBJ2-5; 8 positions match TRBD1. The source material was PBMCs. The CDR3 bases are TGTGCCAGCAGCCCCAGGGACAGGCCCGGGGAGACCCAGTACTTC. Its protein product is CASSPRDRPGETQYF.